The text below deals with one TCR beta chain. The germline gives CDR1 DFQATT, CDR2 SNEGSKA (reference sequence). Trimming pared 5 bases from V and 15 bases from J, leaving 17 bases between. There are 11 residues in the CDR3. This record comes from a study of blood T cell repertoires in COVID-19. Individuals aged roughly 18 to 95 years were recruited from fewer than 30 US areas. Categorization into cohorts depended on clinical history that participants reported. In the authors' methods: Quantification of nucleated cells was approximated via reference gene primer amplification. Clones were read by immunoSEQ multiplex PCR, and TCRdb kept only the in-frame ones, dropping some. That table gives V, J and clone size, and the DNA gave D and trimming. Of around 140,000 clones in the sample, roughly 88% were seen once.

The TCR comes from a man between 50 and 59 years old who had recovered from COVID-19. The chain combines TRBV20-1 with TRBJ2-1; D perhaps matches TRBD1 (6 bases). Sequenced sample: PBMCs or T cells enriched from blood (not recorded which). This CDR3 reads CSAEGDTARFF. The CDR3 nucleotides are TGCAGTGCTGAAGGGGACACGGCGCGGTTCTTC.